Shown below are 24 T cell receptor beta chains from a single sample sequenced in a study of Graves' ophthalmopathy and Graves' hyperthyroidism. Beta-chain TCR CDR3 regions were amplified from RNA transcripts. First-round RT-PCR relied on HTBI primers, and a second-round multiplex PCR came next. Each CDR3 protein is one row after TCRdb ran MiXCR on the multiplex PCR reads. The sample carries under 350,000 distinct CDR3 sequences, under 20% recorded once. Sequenced sample: peripheral blood. These receptor sequences come from an adult man with Graves' ophthalmopathy.

The table lists this clonotype with many counts. The chain joins TRBV27 to TRBJ1-1, with D hard to call. The V and J ends lost 5 bases and 0 bases respectively, with 10 bases between them. There are 14 residues in the CDR3. Germline CDR1 MNHEY, CDR2 SMNVEV (reference sequence). The CDR3 DNA reads TGTGCCAGCAGTGTCCGGTTCATGAACACTGAAGCTTTCTTT. As protein: CASSVRFMNTEAFF.

This clonotype occurred many times. CDR3 in amino acids: CASSAYSGTEAFF. The CDR3 nucleotides read TGTGCCAGCAGCGCATACTCAGGGACTGAAGCTTTCTTT. The genes are TRBV7-9 and TRBJ1-1, with D possibly matching TRBD1 (5 bases). CDR3 length: 13 residues. Germline lookup yields CDR1 SEHNR and CDR2 FQNEAQ (reference sequence). Trimming shortened V by 5 bases and J by 5 bases, and 12 bases separated the two germline ends.

This clonotype was found many times. V gene TRBV12-3 or TRBV12-4 combines with J gene TRBJ1-6; a weak D match, TRBD1 (6 bases). This CDR3 has 16 residues. V was shortened by 5 bases and J by 10 bases, with 21 bases between the two germline ends. As DNA, the CDR3 is TGTGCCAGCAGTCATAGGGGTTTGGGGGCTCGCTCACCCCTCCACTTT. This translates into CASSHRGLGARSPLHF.

The table lists this clonotype with many counts. The CDR3 sequence is CASSSTGDSYEQYF. CDR3 bases: TGTGCCAGCAGTTCAACAGGGGACAGCTACGAGCAGTACTTC. The V gene is TRBV12-3 or TRBV12-4, the J gene TRBJ2-7; 7 nucleotides line up with TRBD1. V gave up 4 bases and J gave up 3 bases; unmatched junction bases: 6. The CDR3 loop spans 14 amino acids.

Concerning this clonotype: A much larger clone differs from this one at a single base, so this may be a read error. The chain employs TRBV10-3 and TRBJ2-7, with 7 nucleotides matching TRBD2. Trimming at V came to 2 bases and at J to 6 bases, leaving 13 bases not matched to a gene. The CDR3 has 16 amino acids. Germline CDR1 reads ENHRY; CDR2 reads SYGVKD. The CDR3 protein is CAISEGLVGVPGEQYF. The DNA of the CDR3 is TGTGCCATCAGTGAGGGACTAGTGGGAGTACCGGGCGAGCAGTACTTC.

This clonotype was counted many times. This sequence joins TRBV25-1 and TRBJ2-7, with 8 bases identical to TRBD2. CDR1 MGHDK and CDR2 SYGVNS come from the germline V gene. V trimming: 6 bases; J trimming: 6 bases; junction bases outside the gene matches: 7. The CDR3 extends over 13 amino acids. CDR3 protein: CASRDSGTGEQYF. The CDR3 DNA is TGTGCCAGCAGGGATAGCGGGACGGGCGAGCAGTACTTC.

This clonotype has a count of ten or more. The V call is TRBV11-3, the J call TRBJ1-2; D call uncertain. Germline V gives CDR1 SGHNT, CDR2 YENEEA. The CDR3 extends over 15 amino acids. V was pared by 3 bases and J by 7 bases, with 18 bases between. The CDR3 loop reads CASSFCCAALSGYTF. The CDR3 region has the DNA TGTGCCAGCAGCTTTTGCTGTGCAGCCTTGTCTGGCTACACCTTC.

This clonotype was found many times. The chain combines TRBV12-3 or TRBV12-4 with TRBJ1-5; 12 positions match TRBD1. The CDR3 loop spans 15 amino acids. V lost 3 bases to trimming and J lost 7 bases; unmatched junction nucleotides: 4. CDR3 DNA sequence: TGTGCCAGCAGTTTGGGACAGGGGGCGAGACAGCCCCAGCATTTT. Its protein is CASSLGQGARQPQHF.

This clonotype was recorded many times. CDR3 sequence reads: CAWSVGLVETQYF. The CDR3 nucleotides are TGTGCCTGGAGTGTAGGGCTGGTTGAGACCCAGTACTTC. This sequence joins TRBV30 and TRBJ2-5; D unresolved. V lost 0 bases and J 5 bases, leaving 10 bases between the germline ends. The CDR3 covers 13 residues. Germline V gives CDR1 GTSNPN, CDR2 SVGIG (reference sequence).

This clonotype occurred many times. The chain employs TRBV3-1 and TRBJ2-5; unclear D gene. Looked up from germline, CDR1 is LGHDT and CDR2 is YNNKEL (reference sequence). V lost 0 bases to trimming and J lost 5 bases, with 10 bases between them. The CDR3 sequence is 14 residues long. CDR3 DNA sequence: TGTGCCAGCAGCCAAGATTTGAGAGCGGAGACCCAGTACTTC. Protein: CASSQDLRAETQYF.

This clonotype was seen more than once but under ten times. V and J are TRBV12-3 or TRBV12-4 and TRBJ2-7, with 10 bases identical to TRBD2. The CDR3 sequence is 15 residues long. V was clipped by 5 bases and J by 2 bases; unmatched bases: 6. The CDR3 reads CASSAGLAETYEQYF. The CDR3 bases are TGTGCCAGCAGTGCAGGACTAGCGGAAACCTACGAGCAGTACTTC.

CDR3 sequence (DNA): TGTGTCGTTTACCAGGGAGACGGCTACACCTTC. Amino acid sequence: CVVYQGDGYTF. The rearrangement links TRBV28 to TRBJ1-2; possible D gene TRBD1, 5 bases. CDR1 and CDR2 (germline): MDHEN, SYDVKM. The CDR3 is made up of 11 amino acids.

This clonotype was seen ten or more times. The rearrangement links TRBV7-2 to TRBJ2-5; tentatively, D is TRBD2 (6 bases). The CDR3 loop spans 15 amino acids. Germline CDR1 SGHTA, CDR2 FQGNSA. Trimming pared 5 bases from V and 2 bases from J, leaving 15 bases between. DNA for the CDR3: TGTGCCAGCAGCAAAGTTTATGCGGGACAAGAGACCCAGTACTTC. Translating it yields CASSKVYAGQETQYF.

The table lists this clonotype with many counts. The V gene is TRBV29-1, the J gene TRBJ1-1; TRBD1 is a possible D gene (6 bases). Germline V gives CDR1 SQVTM, CDR2 ANQGSEA. Trimming removed 8 bases at V and 3 bases at J, with 7 bases between. The CDR3 totals 10 residues. CDR3 protein: CSRGDTEAFF. CDR3 bases: TGCAGCAGGGGGGACACTGAAGCTTTCTTT.

The chain joins TRBV6-5 to TRBJ1-2; tentative D call: TRBD1 (6 bases). The CDR3 has 16 amino acids. V was trimmed by 0 bases and J by 2 bases, leaving 13 bases between them. Germline V gene data show CDR1 as MNHEY and CDR2 as SVGAGI. The DNA for the CDR3 is TGTGCCAGCAGTTACTCCCCAGAGGGGGAAAACTATGGCTACACCTTC. Amino acid sequence: CASSYSPEGENYGYTF.

This clonotype was counted a few times. This chain joins TRBV28 and TRBJ1-2; no reliable D call. CDR1 and CDR2 (germline): MDHEN, SYDVKM. This CDR3 has 11 amino acids. V gave up 3 bases and J gave up 8 bases, with 7 bases separating them. CDR3 bases: TGTGCCAGCAGTTTTTCTTGGGGCTACACCTTC. Its translation: CASSFSWGYTF.

This clonotype has a count of ten or more. The V and J genes are TRBV2 and TRBJ2-3; 7 bases line up with TRBD1. J gave up 4 bases and V 6 bases, and 7 bases lay outside the gene matches. Germline values: CDR1 SNHLY, CDR2 FYNNEI. The CDR3 totals 14 residues. The CDR3 loop reads CASRITGASDTQYF. CDR3 coding DNA: TGTGCCAGCAGAATAACAGGGGCCTCAGATACGCAGTATTTT.

J is TRBJ2-5 and V is TRBV7-9; no definite D call. Between the trimmed V and J ends, which lost 5 bases and 5 bases, there was a span of 15 bases. The CDR3 runs 14 residues. Germline lookup yields CDR1 SEHNR and CDR2 FQNEAQ (reference sequence). In nucleotides, the CDR3 is TGTGCCAGCAGCCTAGTCGGTGTGGGCGAGACCCAGTACTTC. This sequence encodes CASSLVGVGETQYF. Drawing the rest from reference TRBV7-9 and TRBJ2-5, the complete variable domain is DTGVSQNPRHKITKRGQNVTFRCDPISEHNRLYWYRQTLGQGPEFLTYFQNEAQLEKSRLLSDRFSAERPKGSFSTLEIQRTEQGDSAMYLCASSLVGVGETQYFGPGTRLLVL.

Many counts were recorded for this clonotype. The J gene is TRBJ2-7, the V gene TRBV11-2; 7 bases align to TRBD2. Trimming removed 4 bases from V and 1 base from J; junction bases left unmatched: 7. The CDR3 covers 15 residues. CDR1 and CDR2 from the germline V gene are SGHAT and FQNNGV. The CDR3 protein is CASSSINSGSYEQYF. In DNA form, the CDR3 reads TGTGCCAGCAGCTCCATTAATAGCGGGTCCTACGAGCAGTACTTC.

This clonotype was counted at least ten times. The chain recombines TRBV3-1 with TRBJ1-6; possibly TRBD1 for D (5 bases). V gave up 0 bases and J gave up 8 bases, with 8 bases separating them. The germline gives CDR1 LGHDT, CDR2 YNNKEL (reference sequence). This CDR3 has 14 residues. The CDR3 coding sequence is TGTGCCAGCAGCCAAGACAGGGACCATTCACCCCTCCACTTT. Translated: CASSQDRDHSPLHF.

This clonotype occurred many times. The J gene is TRBJ2-6, the V gene TRBV14; the D call may be TRBD1 or TRBD2 (5 bases each). CDR1 SGHDN and CDR2 FVKESK come from the germline V gene. This CDR3 region has 17 residues. Trimming shortened V by 1 base and J by 1 base, and 11 bases separated the two germline ends. The CDR3 region has the DNA TGTGCCAGCAGCCAAGTTCTTGGGGGATCTGGGGCCAACGTCCTGACTTTC. It codes for CASSQVLGGSGANVLTF.

This clonotype was recorded at least ten times. The genes are TRBV19 and TRBJ2-2; D gene ambiguous. From germline, CDR1 is LNHDA and CDR2 SQIVND (reference sequence). Trimming left V 1 base short and J 4 bases short, with 13 bases between. The length of the CDR3 is 16 residues. CDR3 protein: CASSIGVWSGTGELFF. CDR3 DNA sequence: TGTGCCAGTAGTATAGGTGTGTGGTCGGGCACCGGGGAGCTGTTTTTT.

In this sample, this clonotype turned up many times. This sequence joins TRBV5-1 and TRBJ2-7; tentative D call: TRBD2 (5 bases). The CDR3 runs 15 residues. Deletions cut 4 bases from V and 4 bases from J, with 18 bases between. CDR1 and CDR2 (germline): SGHRS, YFSETQ. In DNA form, the CDR3 reads TGCGCCAGCAGCCTAGACGGAGGAGGTCCTTACGAGCAGTACTTC. This gives the protein CASSLDGGGPYEQYF.

This clonotype was seen a few times. The J gene is TRBJ2-5, the V gene TRBV20-1; 7 nucleotides line up with TRBD2. CDR1 is DFQATT and CDR2 is SNEGSKA in the germline V gene (reference sequence). Germline trimming cut 5 bases from V and 3 bases from J; bases unmatched to any gene: 15. The CDR3 is 16 amino acids. The CDR3 region has the DNA TGCAGTGCTCTGTTGGGAGGGACTATTAAAAAAGAGACCCAGTACTTC. Its translation is CSALLGGTIKKETQYF.